The 9 T cell receptor beta chains reported below all come from one sample, sequenced in a study of blood T cell repertoires in COVID-19. Here immunoSEQ multiplex PCR was the method, and the copy in TCRdb shows in-frame clones only, minus some. The sample includes 100,000 to 150,000 clones, 65% to 90% seen only once; the top ten take around 10%. The sequenced sample was peripheral blood. Receptor source: a human donor in a cohort sampled during active COVID-19.

This chain connects TRBV29-1 to TRBJ2-7, with no clear D. Deletions cut 1 base from V and 1 base from J, with 5 bases between. The CDR3 has 12 amino acids. Germline CDR1 SQVTM, CDR2 ANQGSEA. CDR3 DNA sequence: TGCAGCGTTGAAGGCAGTTCCTACGAGCAGTACTTC. Its protein product is CSVEGSSYEQYF.

This chain connects TRBV27 to TRBJ2-1; TRBD1 might be the D (7 bases). The V gene lost 6 bases and the J gene lost 1 base, with 16 bases spanning the gap. Germline-derived CDR1 and CDR2 are MNHEY and SMNVEV (reference sequence). The CDR3 sequence is 16 residues long. The CDR3 nucleotides are TGTGCCAGCAGGGGAGGACAGGTCGCATCCTACAATGAGCAGTTCTTC. The encoded protein is CASRGGQVASYNEQFF.

Only a few counts were recorded for this clone. J is TRBJ2-1 and V is TRBV6-5, with a tentative D call TRBD2 (6 bases). Trimming took 6 bases from V and 10 from J, leaving 16 bases between them. The germline CDR1 and CDR2 sequences are MNHEY and SVGAGI. CDR3 length equals 13 residues. CDR3 sequence: CASRGTDRREQFF. The CDR3 bases are TGTGCCAGCAGGGGGACTGACCGACGGGAGCAGTTCTTC.

This chain's CDR3 is CASSVAFTDTQYF. As DNA, the CDR3 is TGTGCCAGCAGTGTTGCGTTCACAGATACGCAGTATTTT. The chain has TRBV2 and TRBJ2-3, with D uncertain. Germline assignment: CDR1 SNHLY and CDR2 FYNNEI. This CDR3 comprises 13 residues. The ends were cut back, 4 bases at V and 2 bases at J, with 7 bases in the middle.

This clone has a single count. J is TRBJ2-2 and V is TRBV5-6; D is ambiguous. Germline V gene sequence: CDR1 SGHDT, CDR2 YYEEEE. V shed 0 bases and J shed 4 bases, with 4 bases lying between them. This CDR3 region has 13 residues. The DNA for the CDR3 is TGTGCCAGCAGCTTGGCCGGCACCGGGGAGCTGTTTTTT. This codes for CASSLAGTGELFF.

V and J are TRBV6-5 and TRBJ2-1; weak D call: TRBD2 (6 bases). V was clipped by 6 bases and J by 3 bases, with 15 bases between them. This CDR3 contains 15 residues. The germline gives CDR1 MNHEY, CDR2 SVGAGI. The CDR3 DNA is TGTGCCAGCAGACCCCGGGACTGGAACTACAATGAGCAGTTCTTC. This codes for CASRPRDWNYNEQFF.

This rearrangement joins TRBV10-3 to TRBJ2-2; 9 nucleotides align to TRBD2. The germline gives CDR1 ENHRY, CDR2 SYGVKD. Germline trimming cut 4 bases from V and 5 bases from J; bases unmatched to any gene: 17. The CDR3 totals 19 residues. For the CDR3, the DNA is TGTGCCATCAGTGGGCGTGGGCTAGCGGGGCCCCGGGGAACCGGGGAGCTGTTTTTT. This sequence encodes CAISGRGLAGPRGTGELFF.

This clone was recorded a few times. The chain combines TRBV28 with TRBJ2-3; 7 nucleotides line up with TRBD1. The CDR3 has 14 amino acids. The trim removed 7 bases at V and 4 bases at J, leaving 8 bases unmatched. The germline V gene has CDR1 MDHEN and CDR2 SYDVKM. Written as DNA, the CDR3 is TGTGCCAGCAACTGGGGCAGGGGGTCAGATACGCAGTATTTT. Translation gives CASNWGRGSDTQYF.

The V call is TRBV29-1, the J call TRBJ1-1; no reliable D call. Between the trimmed V and J ends, which lost 7 bases and 6 bases, there was a span of 18 bases. Looked up from germline, CDR1 is SQVTM and CDR2 is ANQGSEA. This CDR3 is built from 13 residues. This chain's CDR3 is CSADGVVRPEAFF. CDR3 coding DNA: TGCAGCGCGGACGGTGTCGTGAGGCCTGAAGCTTTCTTT.